This T cell receptor beta chain was sequenced for a study of Graves' ophthalmopathy and Graves' hyperthyroidism. General study findings and limits: Ophthalmopathy and stable hyperthyroidism were discriminated by a 13-signature model, with approximately 88% sensitivity and about 84% specificity. Blood samples also showed most expanded thyroid clonotypes exceeding 0.001 frequency.

The authors amplified TCR beta CDR3 regions from RNA transcripts. RT-PCR was first run with HTBI primers, then multiplex PCR in a second round. TCRdb fed the multiplex PCR reads into MiXCR, producing one record per CDR3 protein. The sample lists almost 400,000 distinct CDR3 sequences, around 19% seen once, with about 1.6% in the top ten. Among the exclusions were patients with other autoimmune diseases, uncontrolled infections, pregnancy or lactation. This clonotype was observed many times. What it binds is not known. Germline V CDR1 and CDR2: MNHEY, SVGAGI. The V gene lost 7 bases and the J gene lost 3 bases, with 12 bases spanning the gap. CDR3 length equals 14 residues.

V and J are TRBV6-5 and TRBJ2-2; D possibly corresponds to TRBD1 (5 bases). The source is a woman aged 18-35 years with Graves' ophthalmopathy. The sample comprised peripheral blood. The CDR3 DNA sequence: TGTGCCAGCATTAGGGGAATCGACACCGGGGAGCTGTTTTTT. It codes for CASIRGIDTGELFF.